The 5 T cell receptor beta chains reported below all come from one sample, sequenced in a study of CD8+ T cells in alopecia areata (dated by TCRdb to 2016 to 2018). This sample's time point label indicates: more than three weeks on oral tofacitinib. The label giving this sample's treatment or condition can be read as: oral pan-JAK inhibitor, 5-10 mg twice daily. The library came from the immunoSEQ multiplex PCR assay. For TCR sequencing, RNA was extracted from every sample and reverse transcribed into cDNA to serve as template. In its TCRdb copy, this immuneACCESS table keeps in-frame sequences only and misses some clones. Where compared with another copy, unresolved V genes explain less than half of these, and the others have no known cause. The sample contains around 150,000 clones, around 82% of them found a single time. Roughly 25% of the sample goes to the ten largest clones. This specimen was CD8+ T cells sorted from blood, taken at week 4, from a patient treated with tofacitinib. The receptor set was obtained from a human donor with alopecia areata.

The chain carries TRBV4-1 and TRBJ2-2; TRBD1 matches at 8 bases. Trimming at V came to 4 bases and at J to 5 bases, leaving 6 bases not matched to a gene. The CDR3 sequence is 15 residues long. CDR1 and CDR2 (germline): MGHRA, YSYEKL. The CDR3 sequence is CASSRMGQETGELFF. For the CDR3, the DNA is TGCGCCAGCAGCCGTATGGGACAGGAGACCGGGGAGCTGTTTTTT.

The chain couples TRBV23-1 to TRBJ2-2; D not resolved. TRBV23-1 is sorted into the ORF group, with uncertain function. The germline V and J ends were trimmed by 6 bases and 1 base, with 15 bases remaining between them. This CDR3 has 16 amino acids. This chain's CDR3 is CASSLKGWRNTGELFF. In DNA form, the CDR3 reads TGCGCCAGCAGCTTAAAAGGTTGGAGGAACACCGGGGAGCTGTTTTTT.

Concerning this clone itself: Other nucleotide sequences in the sample specify the same CDR3. This chain uses TRBV27 with TRBJ2-7; 9 bases align to TRBD1. J was trimmed by 3 bases and V by 5 bases; bases with no gene match: 5. CDR3 length: 14 amino acids. Looked up from germline, CDR1 is MNHEY and CDR2 is SMNVEV (reference sequence). The DNA of the CDR3 is TGTGCCAGCAGTCCTGGGACAGGGAACTACGAGCAGTACTTC. Its protein product is CASSPGTGNYEQYF.

The rearrangement joins TRBV29-1 to TRBJ2-3; 10 bases match TRBD1. CDR3 length: 14 residues. Germline CDR1 reads SQVTM; CDR2 reads ANQGSEA. The trim removed 6 bases at V and 5 bases at J, leaving 8 bases unmatched. CDR3 nucleotides: TGCAGCGTCGCGAGACAGGGGGCTGTAGATACGCAGTATTTT. This translates into CSVARQGAVDTQYF.

This clone was observed a few times. The chain recombines TRBV9 with TRBJ2-3, with 7 bases fitting TRBD2. Trimming took 4 bases from V and 2 from J; bases not matched to a gene: 10. The CDR3 is 16 amino acids. CDR1 is SGDLS, CDR2 YYNGEE, per germline. CDR3 region: CASSYGSGPSTDTQYF. Written as DNA, the CDR3 is TGTGCCAGCAGCTACGGTAGCGGGCCTTCCACAGATACGCAGTATTTT.